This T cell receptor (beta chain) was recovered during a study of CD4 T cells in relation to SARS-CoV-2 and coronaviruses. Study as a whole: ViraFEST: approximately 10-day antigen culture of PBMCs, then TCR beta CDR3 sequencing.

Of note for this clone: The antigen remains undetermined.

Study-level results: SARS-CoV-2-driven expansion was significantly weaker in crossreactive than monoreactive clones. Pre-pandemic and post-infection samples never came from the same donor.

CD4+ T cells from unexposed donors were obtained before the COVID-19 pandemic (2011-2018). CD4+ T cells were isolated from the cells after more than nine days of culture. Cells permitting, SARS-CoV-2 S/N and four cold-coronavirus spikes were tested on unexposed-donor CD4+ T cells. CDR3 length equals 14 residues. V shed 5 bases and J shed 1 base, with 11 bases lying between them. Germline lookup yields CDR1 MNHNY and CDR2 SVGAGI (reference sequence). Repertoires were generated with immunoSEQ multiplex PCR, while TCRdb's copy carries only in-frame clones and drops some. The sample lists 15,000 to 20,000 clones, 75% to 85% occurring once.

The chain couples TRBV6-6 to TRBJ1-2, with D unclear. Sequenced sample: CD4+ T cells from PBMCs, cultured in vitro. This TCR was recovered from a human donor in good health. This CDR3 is CASSHDQVNYGYTF. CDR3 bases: TGTGCCAGCAGTCACGACCAGGTTAACTATGGCTACACCTTC.